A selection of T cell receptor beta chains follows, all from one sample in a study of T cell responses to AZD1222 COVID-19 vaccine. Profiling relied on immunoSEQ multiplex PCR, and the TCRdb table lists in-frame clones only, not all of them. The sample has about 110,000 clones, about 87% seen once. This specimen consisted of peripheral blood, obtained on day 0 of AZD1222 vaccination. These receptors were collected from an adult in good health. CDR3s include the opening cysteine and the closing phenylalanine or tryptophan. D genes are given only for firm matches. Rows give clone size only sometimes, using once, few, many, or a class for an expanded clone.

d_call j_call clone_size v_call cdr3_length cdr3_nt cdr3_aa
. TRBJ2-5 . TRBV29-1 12 TGCAGCGCATCGACAGACCAAGAGACCCAGTACTTC CSASTDQETQYF
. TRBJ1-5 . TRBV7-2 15 TGTGCCAGCAGCTTAGCACATCGGACTGGACAGCCCCAGCATTTT CASSLAHRTGQPQHF
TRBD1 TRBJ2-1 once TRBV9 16 TGTGCCAGCAGCGCCGCCGGGACAGGAGCCTACAATGAGCAGTTCTTC CASSAAGTGAYNEQFF
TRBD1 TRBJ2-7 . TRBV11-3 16 TGTGCCAGCAGCCGAACTACAGGGGGATCTTCCTACGAGCAGTACTTC CASSRTTGGSSYEQYF
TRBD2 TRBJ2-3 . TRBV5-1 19 TGCGCCAGCAGCCCGGGACTAGCGGGGGCCCGATTGTCCACAGATACGCAGTATTTT CASSPGLAGARLSTDTQYF
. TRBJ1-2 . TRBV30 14 TGTGCCTGGAGTGATTACGGTCCCACCCGGGGCTACACCTTC CAWSDYGPTRGYTF
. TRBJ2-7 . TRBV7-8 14 TGTGCCAGCAGCAATCGCAGGGGATCCTACGAGCAGTACTTC CASSNRRGSYEQYF
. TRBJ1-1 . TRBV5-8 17 TGTGCCAGCAGCTGGGGGGGTTTCGGCAGACCGAACACTGAAGCTTTCTTT CASSWGGFGRPNTEAFF
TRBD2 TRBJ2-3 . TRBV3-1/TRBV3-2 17 TGTGCCAGCAGCCACACGACTAGCGGGTCATACCCAGATACGCAGTATTTT CASSHTTSGSYPDTQYF
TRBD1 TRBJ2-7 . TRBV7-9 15 TGTGCCAGCAGCGCTGACCGGGACAGCCCCTACGAGCAGTACTTC CASSADRDSPYEQYF
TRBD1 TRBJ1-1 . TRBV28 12 TGTGCCAGCAGTCTCGGGGACAGGGGATCTTTCTTT CASSLGDRGSFF
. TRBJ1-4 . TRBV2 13 TGTGCCACCCTCCTAAGAACTAATGAAAAACTGTTTTTT CATLLRTNEKLFF
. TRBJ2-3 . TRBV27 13 TGTGCCAGCAGTCCAGGCCTTGGGGATACGCAGTATTTT CASSPGLGDTQYF
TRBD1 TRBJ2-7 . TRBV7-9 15 TGTGCCAGCAGCTTAGTGGACAGGGGTGAGCACGAGCAGTACTTC CASSLVDRGEHEQYF
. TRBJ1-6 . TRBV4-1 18 TGCGCCAGCAGCCAAGACGGTGACTCACCGCGATTGGGTTCACCCCTCCACTTT CASSQDGDSPRLGSPLHF
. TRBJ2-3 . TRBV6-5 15 TGTGCCAGCAGCCCCGGGACTCCTCCTACAGATACGCAGTATTTT CASSPGTPPTDTQYF
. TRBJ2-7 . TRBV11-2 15 TGTGCCAGCAGCCCCTTTCAGGGTGGGTCCTACGAGCAGTACTTC CASSPFQGGSYEQYF
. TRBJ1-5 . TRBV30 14 TGTGCCTGGAGTCCCGCGGGTTTGCGTCAGCCCCAGCATTTT CAWSPAGLRQPQHF
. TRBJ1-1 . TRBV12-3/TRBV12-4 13 TGTGCCAGCACCTCCGAGGGGTTGATTGAAGCTTTCTTT CASTSEGLIEAFF
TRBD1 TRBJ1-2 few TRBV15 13 TGTGCCACCACGGGACAGAGAAACTATGGCTACACCTTC CATTGQRNYGYTF
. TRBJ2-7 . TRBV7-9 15 TGTGCCAGCAGCTTAGGTACCTGGAGCTCCTACGAGCAGTACTTC CASSLGTWSSYEQYF
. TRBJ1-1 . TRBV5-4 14 TGTGCCAGCAGCCCGGGCCCGTCGGGCACTGAAGCTTTCTTT CASSPGPSGTEAFF
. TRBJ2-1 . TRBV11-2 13 TGTGCCAGCAGCCAGCCCCCAGGTTTCGGGCAGTTCTTC CASSQPPGFGQFF
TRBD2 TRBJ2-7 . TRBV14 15 TGTGCCAGCAGCCCCGGACTAGCGGGGCCCTACGAGCAGTACTTC CASSPGLAGPYEQYF
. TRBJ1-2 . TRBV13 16 TGTGCCAGCAGCTTAGGACGGGGCCGAGGAGGCTATGGCTACACCTTC CASSLGRGRGGYGYTF
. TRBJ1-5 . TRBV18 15 TGTGCCAGCTCATTCGCAGGGTTGGGGAATCAGCCCCAGCATTTT CASSFAGLGNQPQHF
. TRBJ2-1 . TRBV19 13 TGTGCCAGTACGCCGACGGAATACAATGAGCAGTTCTTC CASTPTEYNEQFF
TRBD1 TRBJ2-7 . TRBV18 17 TGTGCCAGCTCACCATTCATGAGAGGGACAGGGTCCTACGAGCAGTACTTC CASSPFMRGTGSYEQYF
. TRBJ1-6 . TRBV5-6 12 TGTGCCAGCACGGCCACTAATTCACCCCTCCACTTT CASTATNSPLHF
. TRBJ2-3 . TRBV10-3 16 TGTGCCATCAGTGATAACCGGGGCGGACGCACAGATACGCAGTATTTT CAISDNRGGRTDTQYF
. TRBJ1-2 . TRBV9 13 TGTGCCAGCAGCGTCGGACATATGGATGGCTACACCTTC CASSVGHMDGYTF
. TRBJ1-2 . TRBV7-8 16 TGTGCCAGCAGCTTCGAAGGGGCCTTTATTAACTATGGCTACACCTTC CASSFEGAFINYGYTF
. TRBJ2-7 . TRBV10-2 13 TGCGCCAGCAGTGTAAGCGGACCCTACGAGCAGTACTTC CASSVSGPYEQYF
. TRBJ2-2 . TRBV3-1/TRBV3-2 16 TGTGCCAGCAGCCGGCACGGGGCAGGGGGGACCGGGGAGCTGTTTTTT CASSRHGAGGTGELFF
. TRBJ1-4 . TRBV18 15 TGTGCCAGCTCACTTGCCGGGAATCCCAATGAAAAACTGTTTTTT CASSLAGNPNEKLFF
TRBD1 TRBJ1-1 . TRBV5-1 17 TGCGCCAGCAGCGCAGGACAGGGGCGCGCTGAGAACACTGAAGCTTTCTTT CASSAGQGRAENTEAFF
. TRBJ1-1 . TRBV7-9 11 TGTGCCAGCAGCGTCCCCTCTGAAGCTTTCTTT CASSVPSEAFF
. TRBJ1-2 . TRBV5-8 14 TGTGCCAGCAGGTCCGGCAGATCTAACTATGGCTACACCTTC CASRSGRSNYGYTF
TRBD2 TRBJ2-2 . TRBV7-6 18 TGTGCCAGCAGCTTAGAACTAGCGGGAGGTCGAAACACCGGGGAGCTGTTTTTT CASSLELAGGRNTGELFF
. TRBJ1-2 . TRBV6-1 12 TGTGCCAGCAGTGAACGGATCTATGGCTACACCTTC CASSERIYGYTF
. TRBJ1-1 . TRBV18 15 TGTGCCAGCTCACCATTGTCACAGGGTCACACTGAAGCTTTCTTT CASSPLSQGHTEAFF
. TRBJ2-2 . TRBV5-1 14 TGCGCCAGCATGTCGGTCAGATGGCCCGGGGAGCTGTTTTTT CASMSVRWPGELFF
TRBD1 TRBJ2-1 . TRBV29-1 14 TGCAGCGAGTCGACAGGGAGCTCCTACAATGAGCAGTTCTTC CSESTGSSYNEQFF
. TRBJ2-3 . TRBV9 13 TGTGCCAGCAGCATCAGTCGGGCAGGGGAGCAGTATTTT CASSISRAGEQYF
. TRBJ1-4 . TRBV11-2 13 TGTGCCAGCACCAACAGGGTTCGGGAAAAACTGTTTTTT CASTNRVREKLFF
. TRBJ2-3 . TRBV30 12 TGTGCCTGGGCCGAGGGGGCAGATACGCAGTATTTT CAWAEGADTQYF
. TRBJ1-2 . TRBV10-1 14 TGCGCCAGCAGTCACAACAGGGCTAACTATGGCTACACCTTC CASSHNRANYGYTF